A selection of T cell receptor beta chains follows, all from one sample in a study of OX40 agonist ivuxolimab in advanced cancers. The table came from immunoSEQ multiplex PCR; TCRdb's copy has only in-frame clones and leaves some out. The data hold nearly 80,000 clones, with about 90% observed a single time. The source material was CD4+ or CD8+ T cells sorted from blood, sampled in a trial of the OX40 agonist ivuxolimab. These receptors all stem from an adult with an advanced solid tumor such as melanoma, head and neck, liver or kidney cancer. The conserved cysteine and the conserved F or W are not part of the CDR3 here.

CDR3 length	V gene	J gene	CDR3 protein
13	TRBV28	TRBJ1-5	ASEIYRGSNQPQH
13	TRBV7-9	TRBJ1-1	ASSLAAGRDTEAF
12	TRBV6-5	TRBJ1-5	ASSLVAGNQPQH
9	TRBV5-5	TRBJ2-5	ASSTRETQY
14	TRBV4-1	TRBJ2-2	ASSQDRAVGTGELF
13	TRBV6-5	TRBJ2-4	ASSPLDRAKNIQY
12	TRBV11-2	TRBJ1-2	ASSLEGLGGGYT
14	TRBV5-1	TRBJ1-2	ASSFKTGDFGYGYT
14	TRBV2	TRBJ2-1	ASSEAQSSSYNEQF
12	TRBV18	TRBJ2-1	ASSPLEENNEQF
11	TRBV5-8	TRBJ1-6	ASSGRGNSPLH
12	TRBV28	TRBJ2-5	ASSQGTSQETQY
13	TRBV10-1	TRBJ2-1	ASSESTGGADEQF
15	TRBV27	TRBJ2-3	ASSSATSRFRTDTQY
12	TRBV5-1	TRBJ1-5	ASKDRGRSQPQH
11	TRBV18	TRBJ2-1	ASSPPRGNEQF
14	TRBV5-1	TRBJ2-3	ASSLAAGAVTDTQY
11	TRBV2	TRBJ2-6	ATHSSGANVLT
12	TRBV10-3	TRBJ1-5	AISGTGSNQPQH
11	TRBV5-6	TRBJ1-2	ASSIGTKVGYT
12	TRBV15	TRBJ1-2	ATSRDSGLVGYT
13	TRBV7-9	TRBJ1-3	ASSSNRGAGNTIY
12	TRBV2	TRBJ1-5	ASSGQGGNQPQH
13	TRBV4-2	TRBJ1-2	ASSQVTGTIYGYT
12	TRBV18	TRBJ1-1	ASSGQGGNTEAF
11	TRBV11-2	TRBJ1-1	ASSFGQNTEAF
11	TRBV9	TRBJ1-1	ASSPRETPMAF
14	TRBV2	TRBJ2-2	ASSEMAGGFTGELF
12	TRBV7-2	TRBJ2-4	ASSPWTGWDIQY
13	TRBV10-3	TRBJ1-1	AISDVVGPDTEAF
11	TRBV25-1	TRBJ1-4	ASSDPGREKLF
11	TRBV25-1	TRBJ1-1	ASSGYRNTEAF
10	TRBV28	TRBJ1-5	ASRALRQPQH
11	TRBV30	TRBJ1-2	AWRQQSYYGYT
15	TRBV19	TRBJ1-6	ASSIRVGDTKNSPLH
11	TRBV5-1	TRBJ1-2	ASSLGQGEGYT
12	TRBV2	TRBJ1-4	ASSEVETGEKLF
13	TRBV6-5	TRBJ2-1	ASSQDRGLNNEQF
14	TRBV23-1	TRBJ2-5	ASSHRETGISGTQY
12	TRBV6-1	TRBJ2-5	ASSYRGLGETQY